The TCR beta chain under discussion was sequenced for a study of blood T cell repertoires in COVID-19. Clones were sequenced by immunoSEQ multiplex PCR, and TCRdb holds only the in-frame ones, with some missing. The table includes roughly 100,000 clones, about 90% detected once. CDR1 and CDR2 from the germline V gene are SGDLS and YYNGEE. The V segment lost 2 bases and the J segment 1 base; nucleotides outside the gene matches: 7. The length of the CDR3 is 16 residues. This clonotype was sampled from a human donor in a cohort sampled during active COVID-19. The chain joins TRBV9 to TRBJ2-7; the match to TRBD1 covers 9 bases. The sample consisted of peripheral blood. CDR3 bases: TGTGCCAGCAGCGTCGGACCCGGGACAGGGTCCTACGAGCAGTACTTC. Amino acid sequence: CASSVGPGTGSYEQYF. The full variable domain, rest sourced from reference TRBV9 and TRBJ2-7, is DSGVTQTPKHLITATGQRVTLRCSPRSGDLSVYWYQQSLDQGLQFLIQYYNGEERAKGNILERFSAQQFPDLHSELNLSSLELGDSALYFCASSVGPGTGSYEQYFGPGTRLTVT.